Following are 11 T cell receptor beta chains from one sample sequenced in a study of blood T cell repertoires in COVID-19. The protocol was immunoSEQ multiplex PCR, while the TCRdb copy is restricted to in-frame clones and leaves out a portion. Of roughly 500,000 clones in the sample, around 89% are singletons; the top ten hold less than 2%. Sequencing used PBMCs or T cells enriched from blood (not recorded which). The receptors derive from a woman in her 40s who had recovered from COVID-19.

The V call is TRBV27, the J call TRBJ1-2, with 7 bases identical to TRBD1. This CDR3 contains 13 residues. Trimming cost V 8 bases and J 7 bases; bases outside gene matches: 10. Germline CDR1 is MNHEY and CDR2 is SMNVEV (reference sequence). Here the CDR3 reads CASAPDRAGGYTF. As DNA, the CDR3 is TGTGCCAGCGCACCCGACAGGGCCGGTGGCTACACCTTC.

V and J are TRBV3-1 (or the pseudogene TRBV3-2) and TRBJ1-3; D not resolved. CDR3 size: 14 residues. V gave up 4 bases and J gave up 4 bases, with 11 bases separating them. CDR1 is LGHDT and CDR2 is YNNKEL in the germline V gene (reference sequence). DNA for the CDR3: TGTGCCAGCAGCCCCGGCGGGGTCGGAAACACCATATATTTT. Protein product: CASSPGGVGNTIYF.

The chain has TRBV19 and TRBJ1-2; D is perhaps TRBD1 (5 bases). The CDR3 has 15 amino acids. The germline CDR1 and CDR2 sequences are LNHDA and SQIVND (reference sequence). Trimming cost V 1 base and J 4 bases, with 13 bases left between them. The CDR3 spells CASSIAYRPAYGYTF. The CDR3 DNA is TGTGCCAGTAGTATAGCATACAGGCCAGCCTATGGCTACACCTTC. Using reference TRBV19 and TRBJ1-2 for the parts outside the CDR3, the full variable domain is DGGITQSPKYLFRKEGQNVTLSCEQNLNHDAMYWYRQDPGQGLRLIYYSQIVNDFQKGDIAEGYSVSREKKESFPLTVTSAQKNPTAFYLCASSIAYRPAYGYTFGSGTRLTVV.

The chain employs TRBV4-3 and TRBJ1-1, with a possible D match to TRBD1 (6 bases). The CDR3 is 15 amino acids. The V and J ends lost 4 bases and 0 bases respectively, with 12 bases between them. Per germline, CDR1 LGHNA and CDR2 YSLEER. The CDR3 reads CASSLQGNMNTEAFF. Written as DNA, the CDR3 is TGCGCCAGCAGCCTCCAGGGGAACATGAACACTGAAGCTTTCTTT.

V usage is TRBV30 and J usage is TRBJ1-4; D possibly corresponds to TRBD1 (6 bases). Germline V lookup: CDR1 GTSNPN, CDR2 SVGIG (reference sequence). V lost 1 base to trimming and J lost 8 bases, with 17 bases between them. The CDR3 has 15 residues. Here the CDR3 reads CAWSAGERFDEKLFF. The DNA for the CDR3 is TGTGCCTGGAGTGCAGGGGAAAGGTTCGACGAAAAACTGTTTTTT.

The gene calls are TRBV27 and TRBJ1-6; the D gene is possibly TRBD1 (5 bases). Germline V CDR1 and CDR2: MNHEY, SMNVEV (reference sequence). The ends were cut back, 4 bases at V and 5 bases at J, with 9 bases in the middle. This CDR3 region has 14 residues. The DNA of the CDR3 is TGTGCCAGCAGTTACGGGGGAAATAATTCACCCCTCCACTTT. This translates into CASSYGGNNSPLHF.

The chain combines TRBV4-1 with TRBJ2-6, with 9 bases aligning to TRBD1. The CDR3 runs 18 residues. Germline V gene lookup returns CDR1 MGHRA and CDR2 YSYEKL. Trimming removed 3 bases from V and 2 bases from J; junction bases left unmatched: 8. The chain's CDR3 is CASSQATGGATGANVLTF. DNA for the CDR3: TGCGCCAGCAGCCAGGCGACAGGGGGTGCCACTGGGGCCAACGTCCTGACTTTC.

This chain joins TRBV7-6 and TRBJ2-7; a possible D gene is TRBD1 (5 bases). Deletions cut 5 bases from V and 3 bases from J, with 11 bases between. This CDR3 spans 13 amino acids. Germline CDR1 and CDR2: SGHVS and FNYEAQ. The CDR3 nucleotides are TGTGCCAGCAGCCAAGGGGTAAGCTACGAGCAGTACTTC. Its protein product is CASSQGVSYEQYF.

This clone was observed once. The chain combines TRBV6-2 or TRBV6-3 with TRBJ1-4, with unresolved D. Germline CDR1 and CDR2: MNHEY and SVGEGT. V was clipped by 4 bases and J by 5 bases, with 8 bases between them. This CDR3 comprises 13 residues. CDR3 DNA sequence: TGTGCCAGCAGTTTAGGAGGAAATGAAAAACTGTTTTTT. Its translation: CASSLGGNEKLFF.

The chain carries TRBV2 and TRBJ2-3; D is undetermined. The germline V gene has CDR1 SNHLY and CDR2 FYNNEI. With 6 bases removed from V and 5 bases from J, the gap between germline ends came to 9 bases. There are 12 residues in the CDR3. The CDR3 sequence is CASSESGDTQYF. In DNA, the CDR3 is TGTGCCAGCAGCGAATCAGGAGATACGCAGTATTTT.

The rearrangement joins TRBV5-5 to TRBJ1-2, with TRBD1 as a possible D gene (6 bases). V was pared by 4 bases and J by 1 base, with 11 bases between. The CDR3 is made up of 14 amino acids. Germline V CDR1 and CDR2: SGHKS, YYEKEE (reference sequence). In nucleotides, the CDR3 is TGTGCCAGCAGCACAGGGAGCCTTAACTATGGCTACACCTTC. As protein: CASSTGSLNYGYTF.